This T cell receptor beta chain was sequenced during a study of CD8+ T cells in alopecia areata. Points from the study as a whole: Clonality in lesional scalp, especially alopecia totalis/universalis, exceeded that of normal scalp.

Points on this clone: Its antigen is unknown.

Germline CDR1 is SQVTM and CDR2 is ANQGSEA. V was clipped by 4 bases and J by 7 bases, with 5 bases between them. The CDR3 has 10 residues. Sequencing templates came from extracted RNA that was reverse transcribed into cDNA. Assay used: immunoSEQ multiplex PCR; TCRdb lists only in-frame clones, some missing. Among about 150,000 clones listed, approximately 56% were seen once. The specimen was CD8+ T cells sorted from blood. This chain connects TRBV29-1 to TRBJ2-1; D is unresolved. The receptor's source is a human donor in good health. CDR3 nucleotides: TGCAGCGTTGCTGGGAATGAGCAGTTCTTC. Translation: CSVAGNEQFF.